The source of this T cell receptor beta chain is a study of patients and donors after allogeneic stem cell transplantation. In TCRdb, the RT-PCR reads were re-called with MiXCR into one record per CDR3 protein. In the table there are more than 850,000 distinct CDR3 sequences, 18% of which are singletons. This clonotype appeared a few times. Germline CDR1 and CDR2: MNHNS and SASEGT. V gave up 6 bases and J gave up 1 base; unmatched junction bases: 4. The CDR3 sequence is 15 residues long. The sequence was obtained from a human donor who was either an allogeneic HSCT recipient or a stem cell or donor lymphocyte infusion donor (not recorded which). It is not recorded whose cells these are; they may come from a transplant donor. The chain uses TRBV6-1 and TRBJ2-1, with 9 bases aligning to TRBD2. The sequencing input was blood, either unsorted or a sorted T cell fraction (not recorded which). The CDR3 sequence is CASRWSGRSYNEQFF. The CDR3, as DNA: TGTGCCAGCAGGTGGAGCGGGAGGTCCTACAATGAGCAGTTCTTC.